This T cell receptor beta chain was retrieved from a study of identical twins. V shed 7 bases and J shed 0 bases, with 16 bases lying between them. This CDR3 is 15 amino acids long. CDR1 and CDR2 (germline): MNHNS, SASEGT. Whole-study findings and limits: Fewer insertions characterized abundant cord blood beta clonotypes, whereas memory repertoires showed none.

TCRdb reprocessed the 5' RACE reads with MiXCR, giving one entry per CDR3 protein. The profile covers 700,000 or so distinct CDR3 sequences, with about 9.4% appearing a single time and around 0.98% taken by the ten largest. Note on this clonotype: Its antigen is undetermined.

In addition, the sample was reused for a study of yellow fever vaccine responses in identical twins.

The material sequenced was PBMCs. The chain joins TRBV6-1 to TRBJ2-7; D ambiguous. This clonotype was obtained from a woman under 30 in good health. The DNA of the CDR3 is TGTGCCAGCAACGCTGGACGGCCAATCTCCTACGAGCAGTACTTC. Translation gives CASNAGRPISYEQYF.